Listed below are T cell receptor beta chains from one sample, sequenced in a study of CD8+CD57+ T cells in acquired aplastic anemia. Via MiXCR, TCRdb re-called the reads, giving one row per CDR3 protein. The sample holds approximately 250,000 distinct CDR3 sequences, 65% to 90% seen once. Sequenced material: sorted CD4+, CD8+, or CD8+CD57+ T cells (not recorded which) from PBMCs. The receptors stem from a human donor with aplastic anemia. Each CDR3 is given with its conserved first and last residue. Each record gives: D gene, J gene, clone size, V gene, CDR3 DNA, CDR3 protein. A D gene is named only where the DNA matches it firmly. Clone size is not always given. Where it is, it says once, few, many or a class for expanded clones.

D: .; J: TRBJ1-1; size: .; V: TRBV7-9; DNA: TGTGCCAGTGGGGACCCAATGTCACGCGAGCAGTACTTCTTCTTT; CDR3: CASGDPMSREQYFFF
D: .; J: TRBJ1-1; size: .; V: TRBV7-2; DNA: TGTGCCAGCAGCTGGGGTGGGCGCATGAACACTGAAGCTTTCTTT; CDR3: CASSWGGRMNTEAFF
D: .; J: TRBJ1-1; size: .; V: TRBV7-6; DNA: TGTGCCAGCACCCTAGGGGGGGGCCCCTCTGGTGCCGCTTTCTTT; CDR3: CASTLGGGPSGAAFF
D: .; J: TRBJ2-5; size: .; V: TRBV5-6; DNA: TGTGCCAGCAGCTTGGAGGGAGTCGGGGAGACCCAGTACTTC; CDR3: CASSLEGVGETQYF
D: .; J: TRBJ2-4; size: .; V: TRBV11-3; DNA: TGTGCCGCCTTACGATGCAAGAGAATTCAGTACTTC; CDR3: CAALRCKRIQYF
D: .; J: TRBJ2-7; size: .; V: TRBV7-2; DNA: TGTGCCAGCGGGGACTGGGGCAGCGATACGCAGTACTTC; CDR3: CASGDWGSDTQYF
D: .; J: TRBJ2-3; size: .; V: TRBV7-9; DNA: TGTGCCAGCAGTACCGGTCTTCACAGATACGCAGTATTT; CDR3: CASSTGLHRYAVF
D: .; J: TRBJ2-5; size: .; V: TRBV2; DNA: TGTGCCAGCAGCGCTAGGGCTACAGAGACGCAGTACTTC; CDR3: CASSARATETQYF
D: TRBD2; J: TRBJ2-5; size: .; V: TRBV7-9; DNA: TGTGCCAGCAGCTTTCACAGAAGCGGGGGGGAGACCCAGTACTTC; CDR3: CASSFHRSGGETQYF
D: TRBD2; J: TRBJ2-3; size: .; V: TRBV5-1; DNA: TGCGCCAGCAGCTTGCGGCTAGCGGAGAATACGCAGTATTTT; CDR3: CASSLRLAENTQYF
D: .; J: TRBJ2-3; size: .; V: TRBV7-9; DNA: TGTGCCAGCAGCTCAGGAGAGGGTCCCGACGCGCAGTATTTT; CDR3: CASSSGEGPDAQYF
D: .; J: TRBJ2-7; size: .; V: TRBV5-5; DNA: TGTGCCAGCAGGACACCGGGACCCTACGAGCAGTACTTC; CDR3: CASRTPGPYEQYF
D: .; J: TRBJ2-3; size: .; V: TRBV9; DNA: TGTGCCAGCAGCTTAGCGTCAGGTACCCAGTATTTGTATTTT; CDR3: CASSLASGTQYLYF
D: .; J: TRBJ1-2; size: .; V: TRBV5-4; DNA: TGTGCCAGCAGCAGTACTAGCCCGTCCGGGGGCTACACCTTC; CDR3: CASSSTSPSGGYTF
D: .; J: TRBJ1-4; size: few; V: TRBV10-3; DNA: TGTGCCATCAGCGAGTCTTCAGGAGAGCAAATTAATGAAAGACTGTTTTTT; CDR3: CAISESSGEQINERLFF
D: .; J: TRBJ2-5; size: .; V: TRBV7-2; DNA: TGTGCCAGCAGGTTAGCCCACGCGACAAAGCAGACCCAGTACTTC; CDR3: CASRLAHATKQTQYF
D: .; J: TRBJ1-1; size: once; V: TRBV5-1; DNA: TGTGCCAGCAGCGTAGAGGTGGGGACCACCACTGAAGCTTTCTTT; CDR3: CASSVEVGTTTEAFF
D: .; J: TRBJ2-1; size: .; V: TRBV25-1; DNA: TGTGCCGGCAGCACCGGCGCTGGCACGCCTGGACGGAAGGACCGCTGGACTGAGCAGTTCTTC; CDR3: CAGSTGAGTPGRKDRWTEQFF
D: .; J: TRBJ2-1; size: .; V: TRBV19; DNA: TGCGGCACTGGCCCGGGTAGGGCAGCCTACAATGAGCAGTTCTTC; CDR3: CGTGPGRAAYNEQFF
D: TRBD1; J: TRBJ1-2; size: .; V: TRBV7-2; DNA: TGTGCCAGCAGCTTTGGGGACAGACCACTTAAAGATGCCTACACCTTC; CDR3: CASSFGDRPLKDAYTF
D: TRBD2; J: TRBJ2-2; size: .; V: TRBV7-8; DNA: TGTGCCAGCAGCTTAATAGCGGGGGCCTCCTCCCACGATTTT; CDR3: CASSLIAGASSHDF
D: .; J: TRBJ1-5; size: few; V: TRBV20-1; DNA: TGCAGTGCTACCCTCGGGGATAGCTCCTACAATGAGCCCCAGCATTTT; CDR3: CSATLGDSSYNEPQHF
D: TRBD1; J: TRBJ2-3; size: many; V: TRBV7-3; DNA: TGTGCCAGCAGCCCACAGGGGACCTGGGGAGAGACCCAGTTT; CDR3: CASSPQGTWGETQF
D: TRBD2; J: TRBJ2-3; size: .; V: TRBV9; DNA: TGTGCCAGCGGAGTAGCGGGGGACACTCATTACTTCGATTTT; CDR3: CASGVAGDTHYFDF
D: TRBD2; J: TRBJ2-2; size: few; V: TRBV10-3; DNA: TGTGCCATCAGTGCGAAGCGGGGCACCGGGGAGCTGTTTTTT; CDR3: CAISAKRGTGELFF
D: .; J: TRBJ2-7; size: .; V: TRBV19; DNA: TGTGCCAGTAGTATAGGACAGGCCTACGAGCAGTACTTC; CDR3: CASSIGQAYEQYF
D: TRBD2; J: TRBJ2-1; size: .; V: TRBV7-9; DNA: TGTGCCAGCAGCTTTGCGGGTAGCGGGGGGAGCAATGTGCAGTTCTTC; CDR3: CASSFAGSGGSNVQFF
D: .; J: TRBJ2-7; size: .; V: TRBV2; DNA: TGTGCCAGCAGTCCGCGGTCGTTCTACAATGAGCAGTACTTC; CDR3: CASSPRSFYNEQYF
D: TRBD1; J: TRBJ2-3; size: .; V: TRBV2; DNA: TGTGCCGGGGGACAGAGCACAGATACGCAGTATTTT; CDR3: CAGGQSTDTQYF
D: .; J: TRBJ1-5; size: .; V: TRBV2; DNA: TGTGCCAGCAGTAACGATGGCAATCAGCCCCAGCATTTT; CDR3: CASSNDGNQPQHF
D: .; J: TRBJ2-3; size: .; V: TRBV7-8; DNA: TGTGCCAGCAGCTTACAGCGAGATGCGAATACGCAGTATTTT; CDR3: CASSLQRDANTQYF
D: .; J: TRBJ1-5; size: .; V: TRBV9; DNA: TGTGCCAGCGGCGTAGCGGGAGGAGCTACTCAGCATTTT; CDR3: CASGVAGGATQHF
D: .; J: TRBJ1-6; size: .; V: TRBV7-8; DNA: TGTGCCAGCAGCAAGGGGGGGGTACGGGATACCCTCCACTTT; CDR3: CASSKGGVRDTLHF
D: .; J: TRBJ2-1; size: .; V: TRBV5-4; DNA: TGTGCCAGCAGCGTTGCGAGCGTCCATGAGCAGTTCTTC; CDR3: CASSVASVHEQFF
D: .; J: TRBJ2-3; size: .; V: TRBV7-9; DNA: TGTGCCAGCAGCTCCTGGATAGTAACAGATACGCAGTATTTT; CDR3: CASSSWIVTDTQYF
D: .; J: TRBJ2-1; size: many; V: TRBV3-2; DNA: TGTGCCAGCAGCCAAGTTAGAGGTAGCGGCTACAATGAGCAGTTCTTC; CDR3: CASSQVRGSGYNEQFF
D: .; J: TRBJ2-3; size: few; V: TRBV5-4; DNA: TGTGCCAGCAGCTTTACGGCCGATACGCAGTATTTT; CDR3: CASSFTADTQYF
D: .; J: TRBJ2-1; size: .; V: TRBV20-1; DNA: TGCAGTGCTAAATACCAGGGGGACTACAATAAGCGGTTCTTC; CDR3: CSAKYQGDYNKRFF
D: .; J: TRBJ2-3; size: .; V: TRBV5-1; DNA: TGCGCCAGCAGCTTGGAGGCAGCGGCCCTTACGCAGTATTTT; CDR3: CASSLEAAALTQYF
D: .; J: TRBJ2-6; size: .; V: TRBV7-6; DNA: TGTGCCAGCACCTTAGGGCGGGTCCCCACTGGGGCCAACGTCCTGACTTTC; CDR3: CASTLGRVPTGANVLTF
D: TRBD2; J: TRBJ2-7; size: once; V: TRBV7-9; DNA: TGTGCCAGCAGCTTTCTAGGGAGCGGGGGGAACGAGGAGTACTTC; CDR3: CASSFLGSGGNEEYF
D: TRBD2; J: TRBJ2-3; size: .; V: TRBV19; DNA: TGTGCCAGTAGTGTGACTAGCGGGGATACAGATACGCAGTATTTT; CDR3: CASSVTSGDTDTQYF
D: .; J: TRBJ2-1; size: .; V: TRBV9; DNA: TGTGCCAGTAGCATCGCCAGCGCCTCCTATAATTCGCAGTTCTTC; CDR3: CASSIASASYNSQFF
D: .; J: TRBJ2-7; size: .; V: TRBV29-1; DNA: TGCAGCGTTGAACTACTTGGACTCAACGGGTACGAGCAGTACTTC; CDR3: CSVELLGLNGYEQYF
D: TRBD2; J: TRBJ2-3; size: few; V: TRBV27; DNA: TGTGCCAGCAGTCAACTAGCGGGGGGCACAGATACGCAGTATTTT; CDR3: CASSQLAGGTDTQYF
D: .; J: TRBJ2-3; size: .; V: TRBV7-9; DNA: TGTGCCAGCAGCTTAGTAGGCGGGCCCCATACGCAGTGTTTT; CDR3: CASSLVGGPHTQCF
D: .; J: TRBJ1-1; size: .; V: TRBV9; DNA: TGTGCCAGCAGTTTGGGAGGGTCTGGCGCAGATACGGCTTTCTTT; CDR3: CASSLGGSGADTAFF
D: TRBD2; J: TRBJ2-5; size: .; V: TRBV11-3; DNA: TGCGCCAGCAGCCCACAGGGCGGGGGGCAGGAGACCCAGTACTTC; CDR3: CASSPQGGGQETQYF
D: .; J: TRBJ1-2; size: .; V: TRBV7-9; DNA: TGTGCCAGCAGCTCGCAAAGAGGCGGGGGGGGCTACACCTTC; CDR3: CASSSQRGGGGYTF
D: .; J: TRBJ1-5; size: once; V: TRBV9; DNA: TGTGCCAGCAGCGTAGGGACCGGGCGAGGTCAGCCCCAGCATTTT; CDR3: CASSVGTGRGQPQHF
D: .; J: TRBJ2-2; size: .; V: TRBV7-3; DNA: TGTGCCAGCAGTTATAACCCGACTTGGGCGAACACCCAGGAGCTGTTTTTT; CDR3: CASSYNPTWANTQELFF
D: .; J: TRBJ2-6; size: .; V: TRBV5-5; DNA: TGTGCCAGCAGCTCCTCACAGGCTGGGGCCAACGTCCTGACTTTC; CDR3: CASSSSQAGANVLTF
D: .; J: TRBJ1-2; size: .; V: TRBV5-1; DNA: TGTGCCAGCAGCTTGGGGGGGGGTTGTGGCTACACCTTC; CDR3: CASSLGGGCGYTF
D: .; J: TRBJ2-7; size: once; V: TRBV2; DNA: TGTGCCAGCAGTCGGGGCGCGGGGGAGCAGTACTTC; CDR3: CASSRGAGEQYF
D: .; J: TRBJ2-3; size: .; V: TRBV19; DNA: TGTGCCAGTAGTATCGGAGCGGACACAGATACGCAGTATTTT; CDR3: CASSIGADTDTQYF
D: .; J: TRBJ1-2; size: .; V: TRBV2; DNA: TGTGCCGCCACGCGGGGGAGTGCGTATGGCTACACCTTC; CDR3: CAATRGSAYGYTF
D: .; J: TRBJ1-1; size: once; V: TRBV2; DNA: TGTGCCAGCAGTGTGGAGGAGGGTTCCGGGATGTCTTTCTTT; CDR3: CASSVEEGSGMSFF
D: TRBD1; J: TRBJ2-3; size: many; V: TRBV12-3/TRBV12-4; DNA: TGTGCCAGCAGCACAGGGACAGGGGTCCCAGATACGCAGTATTTT; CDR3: CASSTGTGVPDTQYF
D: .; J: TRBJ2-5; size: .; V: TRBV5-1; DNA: TGTGCCAGCAGCAGGCGTTCGGAGCAAGAGACCCAGTACTTC; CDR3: CASSRRSEQETQYF